These 14 T cell receptor beta chains came from one sample sequenced in a study of blood T cells in healthy people across ages. PCR was performed a second time for about 7 to 11 cycles using a sample-barcoded 5' primer and a J-beta primer mix. In TCRdb, the 5' RACE reads were re-called with MiXCR into one record per CDR3 protein. This table holds over 1,200,000 distinct CDR3 sequences, around 55% found once. Sequencing was carried out using blood. The receptors come from a man younger than 35 in good health.

This clonotype was observed many times. The rearrangement links TRBV5-5 to TRBJ1-5; 8 bases are shared with TRBD1. This CDR3 contains 14 residues. J lost 2 bases, V lost 7 bases, and 5 bases had no gene match. The germline gives CDR1 SGHKS, CDR2 YYEKEE (reference sequence). The CDR3 region is CASSWTGRNQPQHF. The CDR3 nucleotides read TGTGCCAGCTCCTGGACAGGGCGCAATCAGCCCCAGCATTTT.

The chain joins TRBV2 to TRBJ2-2; 7 bases match TRBD1. The V and J ends lost 8 bases and 2 bases, in that order; junction bases with no gene match: 5. Germline loops: CDR1 SNHLY, CDR2 FYNNEI. The CDR3 length is 14 residues. Here the CDR3 reads CASAGTDNTGELFF. Written as DNA, the CDR3 is TGTGCCAGCGCCGGGACAGATAACACCGGGGAGCTGTTTTTT.

The gene calls are TRBV20-1 and TRBJ2-7, with 7 bases aligning to TRBD1. The assigned J gene may be wrong: the sequence end matches TRBJ2-5 better. CDR1 is DFQATT and CDR2 is SNEGSKA in the germline V gene (reference sequence). The CDR3 runs 15 residues. The CDR3: CSARDRDSQVWTQYF. CDR3 sequence (DNA): TGCAGTGCTAGAGACCGGGACAGCCAGGTTTGGACCCAGTACTTC.

This rearrangement joins TRBV4-1 to TRBJ2-3; the D is unclear. The CDR3 contains 16 residues. In germline, CDR1 is MGHRA, CDR2 YSYEKL. V dropped 1 base and J dropped 1 base, with 12 bases sitting between them. CDR3 region: CASSQAQRPGTDTQYF. For the CDR3, the DNA is TGCGCCAGCAGCCAAGCCCAGCGTCCGGGCACAGATACGCAGTATTTT.

This clonotype was seen a single time. This chain connects TRBV18 to TRBJ2-7; maybe TRBD1 (5 bases). The tail of the sequence fits TRBJ2-5 better, so the J call may be wrong. This CDR3 has 14 residues. Germline CDR1 is KGHSH and CDR2 is LQKENI. The CDR3 sequence: CASSRPDRQETQYF. Here the CDR3 DNA reads TGTGCCAGCTCACGACCTGACAGACAAGAGACCCAGTACTTC.

Comments on this clonotype: Relative to the germline gene, one junction end is altered; a read error may explain this. The V call is TRBV4-1, the J call TRBJ1-2, with D possibly being TRBD1 (5 bases). Germline V lookup: CDR1 MGHRA, CDR2 YSYEKL. CDR3 length equals 14 residues. The CDR3 bases are TGCGCCAGCAACCAAATGGGGGGTGACTATGGCTACACCTTC. Its protein is CASNQMGGDYGYTF.

V is TRBV28 and J is TRBJ2-1; the match to TRBD2 covers 14 bases. Per the germline V gene, CDR1 is MDHEN and CDR2 is SYDVKM. V shed 10 bases, J shed 8 bases, and the junction held 4 bases outside the gene matches. This CDR3 is built from 13 residues. CDR3 DNA: TGTGCCACCGAGACTAGCGGGAGGGATGAGCAGTTCTTC. Translation: CATETSGRDEQFF.

The chain links TRBV28 to TRBJ2-7; no clear D gene. V lost 5 bases and J 12 bases, leaving 26 bases between the germline ends. Germline V CDR1 and CDR2: MDHEN, SYDVKM. The CDR3 covers 15 residues. CDR3 DNA sequence: TGTGCCAGCAGTAAAATCGGATTAGCCAAAAACATTCGGTACTTC. Translating gives CASSKIGLAKNIRYF.

The V and J genes are TRBV20-1 and TRBJ2-7, with D perhaps TRBD1 (5 bases). The CDR3 length is 12 residues. Germline V gene sequence: CDR1 DFQATT, CDR2 SNEGSKA (reference sequence). The V end was cut by 6 bases, the J end by 3 bases, with 12 bases between. CDR3 in amino acids: CSAIGAFYEQYF. Here the CDR3 DNA reads TGCAGTGCCATAGGGGCCTTCTACGAGCAGTACTTC.

In its sample, this clonotype was seen a few times. The chain combines TRBV28 with TRBJ2-3; D possibly corresponds to TRBD1 (5 bases). This CDR3 is built from 15 residues. Trimming shortened V by 4 bases and J by 1 base, and 12 bases separated the two germline ends. CDR1 and CDR2 from the germline V gene are MDHEN and SYDVKM. CDR3 sequence reads: CASSSITGGTDTQYF. The CDR3 DNA is TGTGCCAGCAGTTCCATTACAGGTGGCACAGATACGCAGTATTTT.

V and J are TRBV4-2 and TRBJ2-5, with D hard to call. Germline lookup yields CDR1 LGHNA and CDR2 YNFKEQ. This CDR3 comprises 15 residues. The germline V and J ends were trimmed by 3 bases and 3 bases, with 14 bases remaining between them. CDR3: CASSQEETHKETQYF. The CDR3, as DNA: TGTGCCAGCAGCCAGGAAGAGACACATAAAGAGACCCAGTACTTC.

J is TRBJ1-2 and V is TRBV29-1; a weak D match, TRBD1 (5 bases). V gave up 6 bases and J gave up 2 bases, with 16 bases separating them. The CDR3 extends over 14 amino acids. CDR1 is SQVTM and CDR2 is ANQGSEA in the germline V gene. CDR3 region: CSVGYRRINYGYTF. The CDR3 nucleotides read TGCAGCGTCGGATACAGGAGAATAAACTATGGCTACACCTTC.

This chain uses TRBV27 with TRBJ1-2; 7 nucleotides line up with TRBD1. The CDR3 is 16 residues long. After removal of 2 bases from V and 1 base from J, the junction contained 7 bases not matched to a gene. CDR1 is MNHEY, CDR2 SMNVEV, per germline (reference sequence). The CDR3: CASSLVAGDSNYGYTF. In nucleotides, the CDR3 is TGTGCCAGCAGTTTAGTGGCAGGGGACAGTAACTATGGCTACACCTTC.

The V gene is TRBV27, the J gene TRBJ1-1, with D unresolved. The CDR3 consists of 14 residues. V lost 2 bases, J lost 8 bases, and 15 bases lay in between. Germline V gene lookup returns CDR1 MNHEY and CDR2 SMNVEV (reference sequence). The CDR3 DNA sequence: TGTGCCAGCAGTTTAAGCCCCCGATTGGGAGAAGCTTTCTTT. This encodes CASSLSPRLGEAFF.